This T cell receptor (beta chain) was observed in a study of shared clonotypes between healthy human individuals. The V end lost 7 bases, the J end lost 4 bases, and 16 bases lay between the germline ends. Germline CDR1 and CDR2: MNHEY and SVGAGI. The CDR3 consists of 14 residues. TCRdb's copy holds only in-frame clones and misses some; the assay was immunoSEQ multiplex PCR. Here the sample spans hundreds of thousands of clones, 95% to 98% being singletons. Terminally differentiated effector memory CD45RA+ cells were excluded from the naive CD8 cells, which were CD45RO-negative and positively selected for CCR7. On this clone itself: Its antigen is currently unknown.

Overall study results and limits: Among donors, clonotype sharing was expected to be affected by sequencing depth.

The chain is built from TRBV6-5 and TRBJ1-2; D remains unclear. This TCR came from a young man in good health. Sequencing was performed on naive CD8+ T cells sorted from blood. CDR3 residues: CASTPGSSGYGYTF. The CDR3 bases are TGTGCCAGCACTCCGGGAAGTTCCGGCTATGGCTACACCTTC.